Presented here are 28 T cell receptor beta chains from one specimen sequenced in a study of T cell responses to AZD1222 COVID-19 vaccine. The repertoire was sequenced with immunoSEQ multiplex PCR; TCRdb's copy has only in-frame clones and lacks some. The top ten clones hold 25% to 30% of a sample with approximately 91,000 clones, approximately 90% of them seen once. Source: peripheral blood, taken 28 days after the second AZD1222 dose. The receptors derive from an adult who received the AZD1222 COVID-19 vaccine.

J is TRBJ1-2 and V is TRBV14; TRBD1 is a possible D gene (6 bases). The CDR3 is 16 residues long. V was clipped by 0 bases and J by 5 bases, with 16 bases between them. Germline-derived CDR1 and CDR2 are SGHDN and FVKESK. The CDR3 reads CASSQDGSGAWYGYTF. In DNA, the CDR3 is TGTGCCAGCAGCCAAGATGGGTCAGGGGCTTGGTATGGCTACACCTTC.

The genes are TRBV19 and TRBJ2-7; D possibly uses TRBD1 or TRBD2 (5 bases each). The CDR3 has 13 amino acids. Trimming removed 6 bases at V and 2 bases at J, with 11 bases between. Germline CDR1 reads LNHDA; CDR2 reads SQIVND (reference sequence). Written as DNA, the CDR3 is TGTGCCAGTAGCAGGGACGTCCCCTACGAGCAGTACTTC. As protein: CASSRDVPYEQYF.

The chain has TRBV28 and TRBJ1-4, with D unresolved. The CDR3 consists of 16 residues. Germline CDR1 reads MDHEN; CDR2 reads SYDVKM. V was trimmed by 4 bases and J by 0 bases, leaving 12 bases between them. Here the CDR3 DNA reads TGTGCCAGCAGTTCCCCCGGGTCTTCAACTAATGAAAAACTGTTTTTT. This codes for CASSSPGSSTNEKLFF.

The CDR3 DNA is TGTGCCAGCAGCTTATTAGGTTTGAACACTGAAGCTTTCTTT. It is translated as CASSLLGLNTEAFF. The chain is built from TRBV7-9 and TRBJ1-1, with D unresolved. The V gene lost 2 bases and the J gene lost 0 bases, with 7 bases spanning the gap. CDR1 is SEHNR, CDR2 FQNEAQ, per germline (reference sequence). The CDR3 covers 14 residues.

The table lists this clone with a count of one. The CDR3, as DNA: TGTGCCAGCAGTGTTCCGGGACAGGGACGCGAGCAGTACTTC. Amino acid sequence: CASSVPGQGREQYF. The chain links TRBV5-5 to TRBJ2-7, with 9 positions matching TRBD1. Losses at the gene ends were 5 bases for V and 6 bases for J; bases not matched to a gene: 9. Germline CDR1 reads SGHKS; CDR2 reads YYEKEE (reference sequence). CDR3 length equals 14 residues.

The V call is TRBV7-2, the J call TRBJ2-2, with a weak D call TRBD2 (6 bases). V lost 4 bases, J lost 7 bases, and 10 bases lay in between. Germline V gene lookup returns CDR1 SGHTA and CDR2 FQGNSA. The CDR3 extends over 13 amino acids. The CDR3 reads CASSSSAGGELFF. The DNA for the CDR3 is TGTGCCAGCAGCTCCTCAGCGGGCGGGGAGCTGTTTTTT.

The count of this clone is one. The chain carries TRBV5-6 and TRBJ1-2, with unresolved D. The germline gives CDR1 SGHDT, CDR2 YYEEEE. The CDR3 is 14 amino acids. V gave up 0 bases and J gave up 4 bases, with 10 bases separating them. CDR3 amino acids: CASSLGIGPYGYTF. Written as DNA, the CDR3 is TGTGCCAGCAGCTTGGGTATAGGCCCCTATGGCTACACCTTC.

This clone showed up just once. This rearrangement joins TRBV5-5 to TRBJ2-5; 9 bases fit TRBD1. The CDR3 extends over 15 amino acids. The ends lost 0 bases at V and 4 bases at J; junction bases unmatched: 4. Germline-derived CDR1 and CDR2 are SGHKS and YYEKEE (reference sequence). The CDR3 reads CASSLAGTGPETQYF. The CDR3 coding sequence is TGTGCCAGCAGCTTGGCGGGGACAGGGCCAGAGACCCAGTACTTC.

The chain couples TRBV9 to TRBJ1-2, with a tentative D call TRBD1 (5 bases). V was cut by 6 bases and J by 6 bases, with 15 bases left in between. This CDR3 contains 13 residues. The V gene's germline CDR1 is SGDLS and CDR2 YYNGEE. The CDR3 sequence is CASTPNEGDGYTF. The CDR3 coding sequence is TGTGCCAGCACCCCGAACGAAGGGGATGGCTACACCTTC.

V usage is TRBV4-1 and J usage is TRBJ2-2, with 11 nucleotides matching TRBD2. V dropped 4 bases and J dropped 4; count of bases not matched to a gene: 8. The CDR3 contains 17 residues. The germline gives CDR1 MGHRA, CDR2 YSYEKL. In DNA, the CDR3 is TGCGCCAGCAGCCCCCTGATAGCGGGAGGGGGCACCGGGGAGCTGTTTTTT. This translates into CASSPLIAGGGTGELFF.

J is TRBJ1-5 and V is TRBV6-5, with TRBD1 matching over 10 bases. V dropped 8 bases and J dropped 5; count of bases not matched to a gene: 3. Germline CDR1 and CDR2: MNHEY and SVGAGI. The CDR3 is 13 residues long. As DNA, the CDR3 is TGTGCCAGCGACAGGGGGCTGGATCAGCCCCAGCATTTT. It specifies CASDRGLDQPQHF.

This chain joins TRBV7-2 and TRBJ2-3; no definite D call. The CDR3 has 16 residues. Trimming left V 5 bases short and J 0 bases short, with 15 bases between. Germline V gives CDR1 SGHTA, CDR2 FQGNSA. Written as DNA, the CDR3 is TGTGCCAGCAGCCCCGTGGGCAGCACTAGCACAGATACGCAGTATTTT. Amino acid sequence: CASSPVGSTSTDTQYF.

This sequence joins TRBV5-1 and TRBJ1-4, with D hard to call. Germline-derived CDR1 and CDR2 are SGHRS and YFSETQ. The CDR3 spans 17 residues. Trimming removed 0 bases from V and 4 bases from J, with 16 bases in between. CDR3 region: CASSLAGPLRDNEKLFF. DNA of the CDR3: TGCGCCAGCAGCTTGGCCGGCCCCTTGCGAGATAATGAAAAACTGTTTTTT.

V gene TRBV12-3 or TRBV12-4 combines with J gene TRBJ1-1; no firm D call. CDR3 size: 12 residues. Trimming took 5 bases from V and 10 from J, leaving 14 bases between them. The CDR3 DNA reads as TGTGCCAGCAGTGGTCAACGTAATCTAGCTTTCTTT. It translates to CASSGQRNLAFF.

The chain recombines TRBV28 with TRBJ2-7; no clear D. The CDR3 runs 17 residues. Trimming took 5 bases from V and 1 from J, leaving 21 bases between them. The germline V gene encodes CDR1 MDHEN and CDR2 SYDVKM. The CDR3 DNA reads TGTGCCAGCAGTATAACTACCCGGGCAGATCTTTCCTACGAGCAGTACTTC. As protein: CASSITTRADLSYEQYF.

The V gene is TRBV2, the J gene TRBJ1-5; 8 bases fit TRBD1. The germline V gene has CDR1 SNHLY and CDR2 FYNNEI. V lost 6 bases and J lost 7; bases outside the gene matches: 5. The CDR3 loop spans 13 amino acids. This CDR3 reads CASRGQAVQPQHF. The CDR3 nucleotides read TGTGCCAGCAGGGGACAGGCAGTACAGCCCCAGCATTTT.

This sequence joins TRBV28 and TRBJ1-2; 7 bases fit TRBD1. CDR1 is MDHEN and CDR2 is SYDVKM in the germline V gene. The CDR3 length is 13 residues. V shed 6 bases, J shed 8 bases, and the junction held 9 bases outside the gene matches. Here the CDR3 reads CASSYRGSLGYTF. The CDR3, as DNA: TGTGCCAGCAGCTACAGGGGATCCCTGGGCTACACCTTC.

The J gene is TRBJ2-3, the V gene TRBV2; no firm D call. Germline lookup yields CDR1 SNHLY and CDR2 FYNNEI. Trimming removed 7 bases at V and 4 bases at J, with 15 bases between. The CDR3 contains 14 residues. Here the CDR3 DNA reads TGTGCCAGCATCCCCTGGGGTCTCGCAGATACGCAGTATTTT. The encoded protein is CASIPWGLADTQYF.

Only one count was recorded for this clone. The chain combines TRBV2 with TRBJ1-3; D is undetermined. The V gene lost 7 bases and the J gene lost 1 base, with 8 bases spanning the gap. The CDR3 consists of 13 residues. Per the germline V gene, CDR1 is SNHLY and CDR2 is FYNNEI. Here the CDR3 DNA reads TGTGCCAGCAAGGGAATATCTGGAAACACCATATATTTT. Encoded protein: CASKGISGNTIYF.

The rearrangement joins TRBV7-2 to TRBJ1-5; D not certain. The CDR3 consists of 13 residues. Deletions cut 2 bases from V and 10 bases from J, with 12 bases between. CDR1 is SGHTA and CDR2 is FQGNSA in the germline V gene. The CDR3 loop is CASSLRVAEPQHF. CDR3 sequence (DNA): TGTGCCAGCAGCTTACGGGTTGCGGAACCCCAGCATTTT.

The gene calls are TRBV6-5 and TRBJ1-1, with 7 bases aligning to TRBD1. The V gene's germline CDR1 is MNHEY and CDR2 SVGAGI. Trimming at V came to 7 bases and at J to 4 bases, leaving 12 bases not matched to a gene. The CDR3 contains 15 residues. The CDR3 coding sequence is TGTGCCAGCAAACTCAACAGACAGGGCTCCACTGAAGCTTTCTTT. Residues: CASKLNRQGSTEAFF.

The V call is TRBV4-1, the J call TRBJ2-7; D is uncertain. This CDR3 contains 17 residues. V lost 0 bases and J lost 0, with 15 bases in between. Germline lookup yields CDR1 MGHRA and CDR2 YSYEKL. The DNA for the CDR3 is TGCGCCAGCAGCCAAGATTCTTTATCACTTTACTCCTACGAGCAGTACTTC. Residues: CASSQDSLSLYSYEQYF.

The chain carries TRBV30 and TRBJ2-2; the D is unclear. This CDR3 has 9 amino acids. V gave up 8 bases and J gave up 5 bases, with 3 bases separating them. Looked up from germline, CDR1 is GTSNPN and CDR2 is SVGIG (reference sequence). This CDR3 is CARTGELFF. DNA for the CDR3: TGTGCCCGGACCGGGGAGCTGTTTTTT.

The rearrangement uses TRBV3-1 (or the pseudogene TRBV3-2) and TRBJ1-1; D possibly corresponds to TRBD1 (5 bases). The ends were cut back, 7 bases at V and 1 base at J, with 10 bases in the middle. Germline V lookup: CDR1 LGHDT, CDR2 YNNKEL (reference sequence). This CDR3 has 13 amino acids. CDR3 sequence reads: CASTLGQNTEAFF. In DNA form, the CDR3 reads TGTGCCAGCACCCTAGGACAGAACACTGAAGCTTTCTTT.

This sequence joins TRBV7-5 and TRBJ1-1. TRBV7-5 is an annotated pseudogene. The CDR3 runs 14 residues. For the CDR3, the DNA is TGTGCCAGAAGCCCTATTCTCATGAACACTGAAGCTTTCTTT. Amino acid sequence: CARSPILMNTEAFF.

The genes are TRBV28 and TRBJ2-4; D gene unclear. The germline V gene has CDR1 MDHEN and CDR2 SYDVKM. Trimming removed 8 bases from V and 1 base from J, with 6 bases in between. The CDR3 runs to 12 residues. CDR3 amino acids: CASQGAKNIQYF. DNA for the CDR3: TGTGCCAGCCAAGGGGCCAAAAACATTCAGTACTTC.

The chain couples TRBV28 to TRBJ2-3; TRBD1 agrees at 7 bases. This CDR3 spans 16 amino acids. Germline assignment: CDR1 MDHEN and CDR2 SYDVKM. Germline trimming cut 5 bases from V and 3 bases from J; bases unmatched to any gene: 11. The CDR3 loop is CASSPSDRKSTDTQYF. CDR3 nucleotide sequence: TGTGCCAGCAGTCCCTCGGACAGGAAGTCGACAGATACGCAGTATTTT. The full variable domain, in which reference TRBV28 and TRBJ2-3 provide the parts outside the CDR3, is DVKVTQSSRYLVKRTGEKVFLECVQDMDHENMFWYRQDPGLGLRLIYFSYDVKMKEKGDIPEGYSVSREKKERFSLILESASTNQTSMYLCASSPSDRKSTDTQYFGPGTRLTVL.

This clone has a single count. This chain joins TRBV11-1 and TRBJ1-1; D is uncertain. The CDR3 has 14 amino acids. Trimming left V 0 bases short and J 4 bases short, with 9 bases between. CDR1 SGHAT and CDR2 FQDESV come from the germline V gene (reference sequence). The CDR3: CASSLAGDSTEAFF. The CDR3 bases are TGTGCCAGCAGCTTAGCCGGGGATAGCACTGAAGCTTTCTTT. The entire variable domain, with the rest obtained from reference TRBV11-1 and TRBJ1-1, is as follows: EAEVAQSPRYKITEKSQAVAFWCDPISGHATLYWYRQILGQGPELLVQFQDESVVDDSQLPKDRFSAERLKGVDSTLKIQPAELGDSAMYLCASSLAGDSTEAFFGQGTRLTVV.